This is a list of T cell receptor beta chains from one sample in a study of regulatory T cells in long-lasting Graves disease. One entry per CDR3 protein, called by TCRdb with MiXCR from the multiplex PCR reads. The sample shows 520,000 or so distinct CDR3 sequences, about 12% of them seen only once. These same records also appear under a second study, on T cells in Graves' hyperthyroidism and ophthalmopathy.

The sequencing here drew on peripheral blood mononuclear cells (PBMCs), taken at new diagnosis, from a patient treated with antithyroid drugs. Source of these receptors: a woman in her 30s with Graves disease. Both conserved end residues are part of each CDR3. A D gene is named only where the DNA matches it firmly. A clone size is listed for some rows: how often the clone was seen (once, few, many), or a class if it is expanded.

D	V	J	size	CDR3	DNA
NA	TRBV19	TRBJ2-3	few	CASSIKVGTDTQYF	TGTGCCAGTAGTATAAAAGTGGGGACAGATACGCAGTATTTT
TRBD1	TRBV12-3/TRBV12-4	TRBJ2-1	NA	CASSLTGTEAYNEQFF	TGTGCCAGCAGTTTAACCGGGACAGAAGCTTACAATGAGCAGTTCTTC
TRBD2	TRBV30	TRBJ2-3	NA	CAWSSLAGLSQYF	TGTGCCTGGAGTAGTCTAGCGGGACTCTCGCAGTATTTT
NA	TRBV5-5	TRBJ2-5	NA	CASSPTARLRETQYF	TGTGCCAGCAGCCCGACCGCCCGCTTGAGAGAGACCCAGTACTTC
TRBD2	TRBV6-2/TRBV6-3	TRBJ2-1	few	CASRGSGGAEYF	TGTGCCAGCAGAGGCAGCGGGGGGGCAGAGTACTTC
NA	TRBV7-2	TRBJ2-1	NA	CASSLVYGSRSSYNEQFF	TGTGCCAGCAGCTTAGTTTATGGTAGCCGGAGCTCCTACAATGAGCAGTTCTTC
NA	TRBV19	TRBJ2-2	NA	CASKPDRNTGELFF	TGTGCCAGCAAACCTGACAGAAACACCGGGGAGCTGTTTTTT
NA	TRBV20-1	TRBJ1-2	many	CSARAGTSSYTF	TGCAGTGCTAGAGCCGGGACCTCTAGCTACACCTTC
TRBD1	TRBV11-3	TRBJ2-1	many	CATRNPGQGNEQFF	TGTGCCACCCGGAATCCGGGACAGGGGAATGAGCAGTTCTTC
NA	TRBV15	TRBJ2-1	many	CATSRVRASSYNEQFF	TGTGCCACCAGCAGAGTCCGGGCCAGCTCCTACAATGAGCAGTTCTTC
TRBD1	TRBV29-1	TRBJ2-7	NA	CSVEGGDRVEYEQYF	TGCAGCGTTGAAGGAGGGGACAGGGTTGAGTACGAGCAGTACTTC
NA	TRBV30	TRBJ1-1	many	CAWSMVSQAFF	TGTGCCTGGAGCATGGTGTCCCAAGCTTTCTTT
TRBD1	TRBV2	TRBJ1-1	many	CASTTGGNTEAFF	TGTGCCAGCACCACAGGGGGGAACACTGAAGCTTTCTTT
NA	TRBV6-9	TRBJ1-1	many	CASSYRGTGIKAFF	TGTGCCAGCAGTTACCGAGGAACAGGGATTAAGGCTTTCTTT
TRBD2	TRBV6-2/TRBV6-3	TRBJ2-3	NA	CASSYSTALAEDTDTQYF	TGTGCCAGCAGTTACTCGACCGCGCTAGCGGAGGACACAGACACGCAGTATTTT
NA	TRBV11-2	TRBJ1-1	many	CASSFGPFTEAFF	TGTGCCAGCAGCTTTGGACCGTTCACTGAAGCTTTCTTT
TRBD1	TRBV10-3	TRBJ2-5	few	CATRDRLKQETQYF	TGTGCCACTAGGGACAGACTGAAACAAGAGACCCAGTACTTC
NA	TRBV28	TRBJ1-5	many	CASSLDRQYNQPQHF	TGTGCCAGCAGTTTAGATCGGCAGTACAATCAGCCCCAGCATTTT
TRBD2	TRBV20-1	TRBJ2-7	many	CSAPSSGGSSYEQYF	TGCAGTGCCCCATCAAGCGGGGGCAGCTCCTACGAGCAGTACTTC
NA	TRBV27	TRBJ1-1	few	CASSSDGSWAEAFF	TGTGCCAGCAGCTCCGACGGGTCCTGGGCTGAAGCTTTCTTT
TRBD1	TRBV11-2	TRBJ1-1	many	CASSMDRERAFF	TGTGCCAGCAGCATGGACAGGGAGAGGGCTTTCTTT
NA	TRBV12-3/TRBV12-4	TRBJ1-5	NA	CASTYAGGRNQPQHF	TGTGCCAGCACGTATGCCGGGGGCCGCAATCAGCCCCAGCATTTT
TRBD2	TRBV28	TRBJ2-1	few	CASRTLLAETRNDEQLF	TGTGCCAGCAGAACCCTACTAGCGGAAACGAGGAACGATGAGCAGCTCTTC
NA	TRBV20-1	TRBJ2-5	many	CSASGDEPPRTQYF	TGCAGTGCTAGTGGGGACGAACCACCTAGGACCCAGTACTTC
NA	TRBV19	TRBJ1-1	many	CASRTATTMNTEAFF	TGTGCCAGCCGGACGGCCACTACAATGAACACTGAAGCTTTCTTT
NA	TRBV7-2	TRBJ2-7	few	CASSQTGTWAYEQYF	TGTGCCAGCAGCCAAACCGGGACATGGGCGTACGAGCAGTACTTC
NA	TRBV28	TRBJ2-2	many	CASSFGVTGELFF	TGTGCCAGCAGTTTCGGGGTTACCGGGGAGCTGTTTTTT
NA	TRBV6-2/TRBV6-3	TRBJ1-3	few	CASSYVSSGNTIYF	TGTGCCAGCAGTTACGTCTCCTCTGGAAACACCATATATTTT
TRBD1	TRBV3-1	TRBJ2-7	many	CASSQDFRRDRSYEQYF	TGTGCCAGCAGCCAAGATTTTAGGAGGGACAGGTCCTACGAGCAGTACTTC
TRBD2	TRBV7-3	TRBJ2-2	many	CASSLGTSGRTNTGELFF	TGTGCCAGCAGCTTAGGCACTAGCGGGAGAACGAACACCGGGGAGCTGTTTTTT
NA	TRBV19	TRBJ1-4	NA	CASSIAHGGNLFF	TGTGCCAGTAGTATAGCCCACGGGGGAAACCTGTTTTTT
TRBD2	TRBV20-1	TRBJ2-2	many	CSARTSGSTGELFF	TGCAGTGCTAGAACTAGCGGGAGTACCGGGGAGCTGTTTTTT
NA	TRBV5-5	TRBJ2-1	once	CASSLGPLGPLNNEQFF	TGTGCCAGCAGCTTGGGCCCCCTGGGGCCGCTAAACAATGAGCAGTTCTTC
NA	TRBV28	TRBJ2-7	NA	CASRRTYEQYF	TGTGCCAGCAGGCGGACCTACGAGCAGTACTTC
TRBD2	TRBV27	TRBJ2-3	NA	CASSSLLGLAVGRDTQYF	TGTGCCAGCAGTAGCTTATTGGGACTAGCGGTGGGTAGAGATACGCAGTATTTT
NA	TRBV7-8	TRBJ1-5	many	CASSLPRGPQHF	TGTGCCAGCAGCCTCCCGAGGGGGCCCCAGCATTTT
NA	TRBV10-3	TRBJ2-2	NA	CASRDAGELFF	TGTGCCAGTAGGGACGCCGGGGAGCTGTTTTTT
NA	TRBV3-1	TRBJ2-1	NA	CASSQINRGLPRKQFF	TGTGCCAGCAGCCAAATAAATCGGGGGCTGCCCAGGAAGCAGTTCTTC
NA	TRBV30	TRBJ1-1	many	CAWSVSVTVPEAFF	TGTGCCTGGAGTGTAAGCGTAACAGTTCCTGAAGCTTTCTTT
NA	TRBV3-1	TRBJ2-1	many	CASSLSPGAGVDEQFF	TGTGCCAGCAGCCTTTCACCGGGAGCGGGCGTGGATGAGCAGTTCTTC
NA	TRBV27	TRBJ2-2	many	CASSSGGRPTGELFF	TGTGCCAGCAGTTCTGGGGGGAGGCCGACCGGGGAGCTGTTTTTT
NA	TRBV7-9	TRBJ1-1	few	CASSTYFSMNTEAFF	TGTGCCAGCAGCACTTATTTTTCGATGAACACTGAAGCTTTCTTT
NA	TRBV28	TRBJ1-5	many	CASRTTSRLNQPQHF	TGTGCCAGCAGGACGACAAGTCGCCTCAATCAGCCCCAGCATTTT
NA	TRBV7-9	TRBJ2-3	NA	CASSFRQDFTDTQYF	TGTGCCAGCAGCTTCCGACAAGATTTCACAGATACGCAGTATTTT
NA	TRBV27	TRBJ1-4	many	CASSSRGSGEKLFF	TGTGCCAGCAGTTCGAGGGGTAGCGGAGAAAAACTGTTTTTT
NA	TRBV28	TRBJ1-5	many	CASSRQFLNQPQHF	TGTGCCAGCAGTCGACAGTTTCTCAATCAGCCCCAGCATTTT
TRBD1	TRBV19	TRBJ2-1	many	CASSRQGRGYNEQFF	TGTGCCAGTAGTAGACAGGGGCGAGGCTACAATGAGCAGTTCTTC
NA	TRBV5-1	TRBJ1-1	few	CASSTQGPRTEAFF	TGCGCCAGCAGCACTCAGGGGCCGAGGACTGAAGCTTTCTTT
NA	TRBV19	TRBJ1-1	many	CASSPGTSRGDTEAFF	TGTGCCAGTAGTCCCGGGACGTCCCGGGGGGACACTGAAGCTTTCTTT
NA	TRBV24-1	TRBJ1-2	NA	CATSDGLMSNYGYTF	TGTGCCACCAGTGATGGGCTGATGTCTAACTATGGCTACACCTTC
NA	TRBV9	TRBJ1-2	NA	CASSERNNYGYTF	TGTGCCAGCAGCGAGCGGAATAACTATGGCTACACCTTC
TRBD2	TRBV7-2	TRBJ2-2	many	CASRRRLAPINTGELFF	TGTGCCAGCAGGCGTCGACTAGCGCCGATCAACACCGGGGAGCTGTTTTTT
NA	TRBV9	TRBJ2-2	many	CASSVASGPGELFF	TGTGCCAGCAGCGTAGCTTCGGGGCCCGGGGAGCTGTTTTTT
TRBD2	TRBV11-2	TRBJ2-3	few	CASSFFLGGNLGGRADTQYF	TGTGCCAGCAGCTTTTTTTTGGGGGGGAACCTAGGAGGGCGCGCAGATACGCAGTATTTT
TRBD1	TRBV15	TRBJ1-2	many	CATSSPRQGGDYGYTF	TGTGCCACCAGCAGTCCCCGACAGGGAGGTGACTATGGCTACACCTTC